A selection of T cell receptor beta chains follows, all from one sample in a study of T cells expressing NK-cell markers. Following a re-call of the 5' RACE reads, TCRdb has one entry per CDR3 protein and lacks DNA. The data show a few hundred thousand distinct CDR3 sequences, and the top ten clones hold over 1.1%. Sequences were obtained from blood T cells: a sorted CD56 or NKG2C T cell subset, CD4+ or CD8+ T cells, or bulk PBMC T cells (not recorded which). These receptors originate from a woman between 50 and 59 years old in good health. Both conserved end residues are part of each CDR3. Each record gives: J gene, V gene, CDR3 protein.

TRBJ2-1 TRBV11-3 CASSFSGLAGGVEQFF
TRBJ2-3 TRBV29-1 CSVDMDSTDTQYF
TRBJ2-3 TRBV9 CASSSLRAHQYF
TRBJ2-3 TRBV29-1 CSVELGGRADTQYF
TRBJ1-1 TRBV20-1 CSARDSRTGFAEAFF
TRBJ2-1 TRBV29-1 CSVGSASGGNEQFF
TRBJ1-2 TRBV10-3 CAISEDTTGLVGYTF
TRBJ2-2 TRBV9 CASSVGGSGTPGELFF
TRBJ2-2 TRBV20-1 CSAVETGELFF
TRBJ1-2 TRBV4-2 CASSYPGQNYGYTF
TRBJ1-4 TRBV29-1 CSGRGDTNEKLFF
TRBJ2-5 TRBV24-1 CATSDLPPGVGREKETQYF
TRBJ2-4 TRBV12-3/TRBV12-4 CASTTPGGKAKNIQYF
TRBJ1-1 TRBV5-1 CASSPTGRTENEAFF
TRBJ2-7 TRBV5-1 CASSLVRGDSYEQYF
TRBJ2-1 TRBV6-2/TRBV6-3 CASSYSGEYEQFF
TRBJ1-4 TRBV24-1 CATSGTDGNEKLFF
TRBJ2-5 TRBV7-9 CASRSGGREDRETQYF
TRBJ2-5 TRBV7-2 CASSLGGLASGETQYF
TRBJ2-1 TRBV24-1 CATSDPPGQGATNEQFF
TRBJ2-3 TRBV12-3/TRBV12-4 CASSTLGGGTDTQYF
TRBJ2-1 TRBV7-9 CASSSTSGRENEQFF
TRBJ1-2 TRBV9 CASSDPVGGYTF
TRBJ2-2 TRBV5-1 CASSNRQGANTGELFF
TRBJ1-2 TRBV12-3/TRBV12-4 CASSLSGVVHGYTF
TRBJ2-5 TRBV14 CASSRSASGHETQYF
TRBJ2-2 TRBV3-1 CASSQDKVKTGELFF
TRBJ2-2 TRBV6-2/TRBV6-3 CASKPLEGGKNTGELFF
TRBJ2-1 TRBV30 CAWSVRIRSYNEQFF
TRBJ2-6 TRBV11-2 CASSSQGPGANVLTF
TRBJ2-1 TRBV10-1 CASSETGEKDNEQFF
TRBJ2-3 TRBV12-3/TRBV12-4 CASSFTATLHPDTQYF
TRBJ1-1 TRBV5-1 CASSPYGQFEAFF
TRBJ1-2 TRBV3-1 CASSQGQEPYGYTF
TRBJ2-5 TRBV10-3 CAISEPPDDRGETQYF
TRBJ2-1 TRBV5-1 CASSSRERDEQFF
TRBJ1-4 TRBV28 CASSLYKGRNEKLFF
TRBJ2-3 TRBV11-2 CASSLETRMVVDTQYF
TRBJ2-2 TRBV18 CASSITGENTGELFF
TRBJ1-2 TRBV11-2 CASSERANYGYTF
TRBJ2-1 TRBV5-1 CASSLQGWDEQFF
TRBJ2-3 TRBV7-3 CASSLLMADTQYF
TRBJ1-2 TRBV12-3/TRBV12-4 CASSFTGATYGYTF
TRBJ2-1 TRBV29-1 CSVEPGGNEQFF
TRBJ2-1 TRBV5-1 CASSLTSGRAEEQFF
TRBJ2-5 TRBV4-1 CASSQVQQGKETQYF
TRBJ1-3 TRBV7-8 CASSLAVAASGNTIYF
TRBJ2-5 TRBV11-2 CASSKWGRETQYF
TRBJ1-6 TRBV12-3/TRBV12-4 CASSSSPFSGTGYSPLHF
TRBJ2-3 TRBV27 CASSLAGLRTDTQYF
TRBJ2-1 TRBV12-3/TRBV12-4 CASSLAMRPRRYNEQFF
TRBJ2-7 TRBV29-1 CSVGGELSYEQYF
TRBJ2-5 TRBV3-1 CASSPPGSGGETQYF
TRBJ2-4 TRBV12-3/TRBV12-4 CASSLKLAGETIAKNIQYF
TRBJ1-2 TRBV29-1 CSVEENRGHGGYTF